This TCR beta chain is from a study of blood T cell repertoires in COVID-19. For the study at large: PBMCs, B-cell-depleted T cells, or T cells provided the cDNA or gDNA that made up the material.

This table comes from immunoSEQ multiplex PCR, and its TCRdb copy is limited to in-frame clones, with some not included. The sample shows about 180,000 clones, less than 90% of them seen only once. Trimming removed 7 bases at V and 6 bases at J, with 10 bases between. The germline V gene encodes CDR1 MNHEY and CDR2 SVGAGI. The CDR3 runs to 11 residues. Sample: peripheral blood. This TCR derives from a woman between 65 and 79 years old with COVID-19, enrolled during active disease. The chain couples TRBV6-5 to TRBJ2-7; tentative D call: TRBD2 (6 bases). The CDR3 nucleotides are TGTGCCAGCACCCCCGGGGGCGAGCAGTACTTC. This translates into CASTPGGEQYF.